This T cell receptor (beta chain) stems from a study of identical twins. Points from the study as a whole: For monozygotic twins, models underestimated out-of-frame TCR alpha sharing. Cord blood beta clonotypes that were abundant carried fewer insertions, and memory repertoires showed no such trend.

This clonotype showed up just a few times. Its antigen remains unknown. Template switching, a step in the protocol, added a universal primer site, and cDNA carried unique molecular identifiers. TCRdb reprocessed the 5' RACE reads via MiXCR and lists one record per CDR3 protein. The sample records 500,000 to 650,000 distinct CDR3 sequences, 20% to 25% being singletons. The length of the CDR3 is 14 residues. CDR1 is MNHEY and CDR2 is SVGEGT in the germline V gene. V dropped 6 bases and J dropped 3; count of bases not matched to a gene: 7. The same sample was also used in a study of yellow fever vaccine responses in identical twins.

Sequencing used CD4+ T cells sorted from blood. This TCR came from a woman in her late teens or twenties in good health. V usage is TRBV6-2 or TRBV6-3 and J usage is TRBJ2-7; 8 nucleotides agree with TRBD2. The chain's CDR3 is CASRTPGRDYEQYF. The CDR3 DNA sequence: TGTGCCAGCAGAACACCCGGGAGGGACTACGAGCAGTACTTC.